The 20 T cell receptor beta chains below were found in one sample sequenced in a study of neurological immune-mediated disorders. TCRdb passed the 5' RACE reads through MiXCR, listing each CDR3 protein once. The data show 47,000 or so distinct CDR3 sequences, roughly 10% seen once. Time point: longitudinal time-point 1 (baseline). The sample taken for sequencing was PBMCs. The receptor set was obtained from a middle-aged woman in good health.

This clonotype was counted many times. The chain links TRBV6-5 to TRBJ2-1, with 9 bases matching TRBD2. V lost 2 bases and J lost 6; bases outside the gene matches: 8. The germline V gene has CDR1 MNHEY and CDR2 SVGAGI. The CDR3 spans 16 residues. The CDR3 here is CASSYQISGGINEQFF. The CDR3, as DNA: TGTGCCAGCAGTTACCAGATTAGCGGGGGCATCAATGAGCAGTTCTTC.

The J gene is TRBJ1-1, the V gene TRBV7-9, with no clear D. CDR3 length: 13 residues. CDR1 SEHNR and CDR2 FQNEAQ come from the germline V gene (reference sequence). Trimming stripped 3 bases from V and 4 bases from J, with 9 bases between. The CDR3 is CASSFNAPTEAFF. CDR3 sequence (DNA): TGTGCCAGCAGCTTCAATGCCCCCACTGAAGCTTTCTTT.

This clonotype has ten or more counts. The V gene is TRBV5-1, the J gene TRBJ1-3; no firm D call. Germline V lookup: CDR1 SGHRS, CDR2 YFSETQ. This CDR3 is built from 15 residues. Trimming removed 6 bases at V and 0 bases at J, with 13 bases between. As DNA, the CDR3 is TGCGCCAGCACCCCGGGCCTGAACTCTGGAAACACCATATATTTT. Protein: CASTPGLNSGNTIYF.

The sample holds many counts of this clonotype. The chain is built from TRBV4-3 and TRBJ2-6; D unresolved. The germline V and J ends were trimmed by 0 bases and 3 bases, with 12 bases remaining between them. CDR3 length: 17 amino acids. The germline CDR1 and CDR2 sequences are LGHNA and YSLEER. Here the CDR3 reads CASSQDTGAFGANVLTF. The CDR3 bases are TGCGCCAGCAGCCAAGACACCGGTGCCTTTGGGGCCAACGTCCTGACTTTC.

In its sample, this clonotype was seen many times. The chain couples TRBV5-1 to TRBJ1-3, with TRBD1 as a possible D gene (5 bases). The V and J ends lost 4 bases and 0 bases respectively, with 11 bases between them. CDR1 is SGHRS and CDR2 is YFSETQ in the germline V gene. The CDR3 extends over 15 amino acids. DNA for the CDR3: TGCGCCAGCAGCGGTACAGGTAGCTCTGGAAACACCATATATTTT. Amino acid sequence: CASSGTGSSGNTIYF.

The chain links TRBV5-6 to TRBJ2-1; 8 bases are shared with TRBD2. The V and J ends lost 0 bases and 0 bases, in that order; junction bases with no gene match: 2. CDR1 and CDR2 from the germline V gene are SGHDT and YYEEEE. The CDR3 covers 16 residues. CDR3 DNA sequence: TGTGCCAGCAGCTTGGTAGCGGGGCGCTCCTACAATGAGCAGTTCTTC. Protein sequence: CASSLVAGRSYNEQFF.

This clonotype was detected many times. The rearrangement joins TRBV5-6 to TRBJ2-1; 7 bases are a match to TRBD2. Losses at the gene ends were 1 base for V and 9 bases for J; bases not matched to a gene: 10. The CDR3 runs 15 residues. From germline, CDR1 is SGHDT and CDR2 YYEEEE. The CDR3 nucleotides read TGTGCCAGCAGCTTGTGGATTAGGCGGGGGACTGAGCAGTTCTTC. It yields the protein CASSLWIRRGTEQFF.

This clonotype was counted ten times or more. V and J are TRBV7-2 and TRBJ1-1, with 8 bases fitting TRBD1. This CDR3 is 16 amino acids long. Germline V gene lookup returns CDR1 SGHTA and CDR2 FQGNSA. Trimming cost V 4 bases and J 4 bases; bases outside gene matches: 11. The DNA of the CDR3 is TGTGCCAGCAGCTCCCTCCTGGGAGACAGGGGCACTGAAGCTTTCTTT. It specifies CASSSLLGDRGTEAFF.

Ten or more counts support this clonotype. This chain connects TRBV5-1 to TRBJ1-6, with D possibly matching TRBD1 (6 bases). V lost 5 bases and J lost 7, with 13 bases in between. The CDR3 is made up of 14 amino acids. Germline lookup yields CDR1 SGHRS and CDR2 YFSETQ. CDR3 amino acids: CASRRAGVNSPLHF. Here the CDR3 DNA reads TGCGCCAGCAGGAGGGCAGGGGTGAATTCACCCCTCCACTTT. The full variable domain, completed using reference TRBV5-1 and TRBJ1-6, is KAGVTQTPRYLIKTRGQQVTLSCSPISGHRSVSWYQQTPGQGLQFLFEYFSETQRNKGNFPGRFSGRQFSNSRSEMNVSTLELGDSALYLCASRRAGVNSPLHFGNGTRLTVT.

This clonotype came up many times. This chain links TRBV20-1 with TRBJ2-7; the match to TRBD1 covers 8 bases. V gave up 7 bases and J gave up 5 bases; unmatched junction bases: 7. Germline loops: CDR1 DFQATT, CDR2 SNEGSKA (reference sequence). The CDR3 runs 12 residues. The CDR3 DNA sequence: TGCAGTGTTAAGACAGGGGCCCACGAGCAGTACTTC. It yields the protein CSVKTGAHEQYF.

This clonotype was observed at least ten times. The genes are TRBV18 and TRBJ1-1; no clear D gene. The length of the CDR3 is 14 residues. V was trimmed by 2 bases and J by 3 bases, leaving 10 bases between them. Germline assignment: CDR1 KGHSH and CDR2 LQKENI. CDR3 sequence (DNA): TGTGCCAGCTCACCATGGGAGACGGACACTGAAGCTTTCTTT. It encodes CASSPWETDTEAFF.

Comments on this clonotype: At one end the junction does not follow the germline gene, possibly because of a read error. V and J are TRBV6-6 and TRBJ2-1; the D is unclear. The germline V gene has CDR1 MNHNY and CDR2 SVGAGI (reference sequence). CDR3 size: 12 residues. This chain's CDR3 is CVSSPPVIEQFF. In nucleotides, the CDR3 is TGTGTCAGCAGCCCCCCCGTGATTGAGCAGTTCTTC.

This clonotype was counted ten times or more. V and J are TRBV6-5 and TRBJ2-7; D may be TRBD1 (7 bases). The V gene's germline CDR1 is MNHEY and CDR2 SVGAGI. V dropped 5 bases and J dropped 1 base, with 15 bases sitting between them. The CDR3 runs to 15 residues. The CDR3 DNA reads TGTGCCAGCAGTCCCGGCAGGGGGACTTCCTACGAGCAGTACTTC. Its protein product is CASSPGRGTSYEQYF.

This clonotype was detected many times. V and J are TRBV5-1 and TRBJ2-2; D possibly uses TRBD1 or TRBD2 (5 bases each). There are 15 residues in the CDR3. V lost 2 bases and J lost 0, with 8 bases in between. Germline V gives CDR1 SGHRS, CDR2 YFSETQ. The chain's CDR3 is CASSFWGSNTGELFF. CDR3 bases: TGCGCCAGCAGCTTTTGGGGGTCGAACACCGGGGAGCTGTTTTTT.

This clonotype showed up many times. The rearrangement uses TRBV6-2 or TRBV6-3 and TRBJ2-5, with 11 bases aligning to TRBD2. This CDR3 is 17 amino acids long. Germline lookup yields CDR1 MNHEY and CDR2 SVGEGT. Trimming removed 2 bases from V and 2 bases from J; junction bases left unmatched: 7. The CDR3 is CASSYVLAGGIQETQYF. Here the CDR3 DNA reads TGTGCCAGCAGTTACGTCCTAGCGGGGGGAATACAAGAGACCCAGTACTTC.

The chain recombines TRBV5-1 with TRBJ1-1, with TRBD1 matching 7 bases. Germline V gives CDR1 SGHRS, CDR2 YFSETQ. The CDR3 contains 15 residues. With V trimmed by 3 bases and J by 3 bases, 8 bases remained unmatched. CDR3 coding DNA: TGCGCCAGCAGCTGGACAGGCGCCGAGGACACTGAAGCTTTCTTT. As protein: CASSWTGAEDTEAFF.

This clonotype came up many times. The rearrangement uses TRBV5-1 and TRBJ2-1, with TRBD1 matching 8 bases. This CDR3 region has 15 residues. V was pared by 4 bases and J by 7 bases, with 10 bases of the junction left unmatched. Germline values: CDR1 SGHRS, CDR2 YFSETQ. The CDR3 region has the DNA TGCGCCAGCAGCCTGGGACAGGTTAGTGGGAATGAGCAGTTCTTC. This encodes CASSLGQVSGNEQFF.

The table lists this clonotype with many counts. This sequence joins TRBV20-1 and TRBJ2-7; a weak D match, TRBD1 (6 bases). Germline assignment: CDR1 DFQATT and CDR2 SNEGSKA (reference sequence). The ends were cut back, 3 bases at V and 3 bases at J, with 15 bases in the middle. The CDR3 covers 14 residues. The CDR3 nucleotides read TGCAGTGCTAGGCTCCCGGGACAAAACTACGAGCAGTACTTC. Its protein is CSARLPGQNYEQYF.

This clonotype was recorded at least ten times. Here the CDR3 DNA reads TGTGCCAGCAGCCAAACGACAGGGGGCTTCCAGTACTTC. Translated, it gives CASSQTTGGFQYF. The chain joins TRBV5-5 to TRBJ2-5; 10 bases are a match to TRBD1. Germline V gives CDR1 SGHKS, CDR2 YYEKEE (reference sequence). With 4 bases clipped from V and 10 bases from J, the junction kept 7 bases outside the gene matches. This CDR3 contains 13 residues.

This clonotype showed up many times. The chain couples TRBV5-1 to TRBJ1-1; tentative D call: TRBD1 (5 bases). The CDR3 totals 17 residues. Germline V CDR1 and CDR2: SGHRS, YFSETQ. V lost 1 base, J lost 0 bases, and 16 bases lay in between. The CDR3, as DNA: TGCGCCAGCAGCTTGATACAGGTGGGAGGAATGAACACTGAAGCTTTCTTT. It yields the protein CASSLIQVGGMNTEAFF. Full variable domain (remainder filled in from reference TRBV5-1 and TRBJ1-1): KAGVTQTPRYLIKTRGQQVTLSCSPISGHRSVSWYQQTPGQGLQFLFEYFSETQRNKGNFPGRFSGRQFSNSRSEMNVSTLELGDSALYLCASSLIQVGGMNTEAFFGQGTRLTVV.